This passage covers 18 T cell receptor beta chains from one sample sequenced in a study of cytomegalovirus exposure and HLA in healthy donors. Use of 60 Vbeta and 13 Jbeta primers characterized the PCR. Assay: immunoSEQ multiplex PCR; the TCRdb copy retains only in-frame clones and omits some. The data contain about 300,000 clones, around 86% of them singletons. The sequenced sample was PBMCs. These receptor sequences come from a man aged 35-49 years in good health and CMV-seropositive.

This clone was found once. The CDR3 DNA reads as TGCAGCGTTAGGGGACAGGAGGGTTCACCCCTCCACTTT. Amino acid sequence: CSVRGQEGSPLHF. The chain links TRBV29-1 to TRBJ1-6, with 8 bases matching TRBD1. This CDR3 region has 13 residues. Germline values: CDR1 SQVTM, CDR2 ANQGSEA. V shed 5 bases and J 9 bases; nucleotides not matched to a gene: 6. Filled out from reference TRBV29-1 and TRBJ1-6, the complete variable domain reads SAVISQKPSRDICQRGTSLTIQCQVDSQVTMMFWYRQQPGQSLTLIATANQGSEATYESGFVIDKFPISRPNLTFSTLTVSNMSPEDSSIYLCSVRGQEGSPLHFGNGTRLTVT.

The chain recombines TRBV14 with TRBJ2-1, with a weak D call TRBD2 (6 bases). This CDR3 has 15 amino acids. The V end was cut by 4 bases, the J end by 5 bases, with 15 bases between. The germline gives CDR1 SGHDN, CDR2 FVKESK. CDR3 DNA sequence: TGTGCCAGCAGCCCTCTTCGGGAGTACCACAATGAGCAGTTCTTC. Translated, it gives CASSPLREYHNEQFF.

The gene calls are TRBV11-3 and TRBJ2-2, with D tentatively TRBD2 (6 bases). Trimming took off 3 bases at V and 7 bases at J, with 12 bases between the two ends. This CDR3 is built from 14 residues. Looked up from germline, CDR1 is SGHNT and CDR2 is YENEEA. CDR3 bases: TGTGCCAGCAGCTTGGAGGGACCGGACGGGGAGCTGTTTTTT. Protein product: CASSLEGPDGELFF.

V usage is TRBV5-4 and J usage is TRBJ2-1; possible D gene TRBD1, 6 bases. The CDR3 loop spans 15 amino acids. The germline CDR1 and CDR2 sequences are SGHNT and YYREEE (reference sequence). Trimming shortened V by 0 bases and J by 3 bases, and 10 bases separated the two germline ends. The CDR3, as DNA: TGTGCCAGCAGCTTGGCCGGGACAAACTACAATGAGCAGTTCTTC. This sequence encodes CASSLAGTNYNEQFF.

This chain joins TRBV28 and TRBJ2-6, with 7 bases lining up with TRBD1. CDR3 length equals 17 residues. Germline V CDR1 and CDR2: MDHEN, SYDVKM. The junction had 7 bases not matched to a gene; V was cut back by 3 bases and J by 2 bases. Here the CDR3 DNA reads TGTGCCAGCAGTTTTAGAGGGGGCCTGGCTGGGGCCAACGTCCTGACTTTC. This encodes CASSFRGGLAGANVLTF.

Only a few counts were recorded for this clone. This chain links TRBV9 with TRBJ2-1; 11 bases line up with TRBD2. CDR1 is SGDLS and CDR2 is YYNGEE in the germline V gene. The length of the CDR3 is 14 residues. V shed 2 bases and J 7 bases; nucleotides not matched to a gene: 2. This chain's CDR3 is CASSVASGRNEQFF. As DNA, the CDR3 is TGTGCCAGCAGCGTCGCTAGCGGGAGGAATGAGCAGTTCTTC.

This clone was seen more than once but under ten times. The V gene is TRBV6-6, the J gene TRBJ2-7; D is uncertain. The CDR3 length is 13 residues. V lost 2 bases and J 3 bases, leaving 8 bases between the germline ends. Germline CDR1 MNHNY, CDR2 SVGAGI (reference sequence). The CDR3: CASSYEADYEQYF. The CDR3 DNA reads TGTGCCAGCAGTTACGAGGCAGACTACGAGCAGTACTTC.

The rearrangement uses TRBV28 and TRBJ1-4; D not certain. Deletions cut 6 bases from V and 5 bases from J, with 13 bases between. The CDR3 loop spans 14 amino acids. CDR1 MDHEN and CDR2 SYDVKM come from the germline V gene. CDR3 region: CASRVMTRNEKLFF. The CDR3 coding sequence is TGTGCCAGCAGGGTTATGACACGGAATGAAAAACTGTTTTTT. The variable domain in full, with the rest retrieved from reference TRBV28 and TRBJ1-4, is DVKVTQSSRYLVKRTGEKVFLECVQDMDHENMFWYRQDPGLGLRLIYFSYDVKMKEKGDIPEGYSVSREKKERFSLILESASTNQTSMYLCASRVMTRNEKLFFGSGTQLSVL.

V gene TRBV10-2 combines with J gene TRBJ2-1, with a possible D match to TRBD1 (6 bases). CDR3 length: 17 amino acids. The germline gives CDR1 WSHSY, CDR2 SAAADI. V was cut by 2 bases and J by 13 bases, with 27 bases left in between. The CDR3 DNA is TGCGCCAGCAGTGAGCCCATTAGACAGGCCGAAGGGATCAACCAGTTCTTC. It translates to CASSEPIRQAEGINQFF.

V is TRBV5-1 and J is TRBJ2-5, with 7 bases that match TRBD2. The DNA end is more similar to TRBJ2-7, so the J call may be wrong. This CDR3 has 15 residues. CDR1 and CDR2 from the germline V gene are SGHRS and YFSETQ. The CDR3 is CASSLLREPLYEQYF. CDR3 in DNA: TGCGCCAGCAGCTTGTTGCGGGAGCCCCTCTACGAGCAGTACTTC.

This clone has at least ten counts. The V gene is TRBV7-9, the J gene TRBJ2-1, with 7 bases aligning to TRBD1. V lost 6 bases and J lost 4; bases outside the gene matches: 9. CDR1 and CDR2 from the germline V gene are SEHNR and FQNEAQ (reference sequence). The CDR3 length is 15 residues. CDR3 loop: CASSRPGTEYNEQFF. DNA of the CDR3: TGTGCCAGCAGTCGACCCGGGACAGAGTACAATGAGCAGTTCTTC.

The chain links TRBV18 to TRBJ2-7; a weak D match, TRBD2 (6 bases). Germline V gene sequence: CDR1 KGHSH, CDR2 LQKENI. There are 13 residues in the CDR3. Trimming took 0 bases from V and 7 from J, leaving 10 bases between them. The CDR3 region has the DNA TGTGCCAGCTCACCACCACTAGCTCCAGAGCAGTACTTC. Its translation is CASSPPLAPEQYF.

In its sample, this clone was seen a few times. The J gene is TRBJ1-5, the V gene TRBV29-1; D might be TRBD1 (5 bases). Trimming cost V 6 bases and J 14 bases, with 17 bases left between them. In germline, CDR1 is SQVTM, CDR2 ANQGSEA. This CDR3 has 11 amino acids. The CDR3 DNA sequence: TGCAGCGTCAAGGTGGGACGGGGGGAGCATTTT. This translates into CSVKVGRGEHF.

J is TRBJ1-4 and V is TRBV7-8, with D uncertain. CDR1 and CDR2 (germline): SGHVS, FQNEAQ. There are 14 residues in the CDR3. Deletions cut 3 bases from V and 4 bases from J, with 9 bases between. The CDR3 DNA follows: TGTGCCAGCAGCTTGGGCAGGTTTAATGAAAAACTGTTTTTT. This codes for CASSLGRFNEKLFF.

This clone was counted only a few times. This sequence joins TRBV4-2 and TRBJ1-5; TRBD1 matches 8 bases. Germline CDR1 reads LGHNA; CDR2 reads YNFKEQ. The CDR3 covers 14 residues. J was trimmed by 4 bases and V by 5 bases; bases with no gene match: 4. CDR3 protein: CASSAQGGNQPQHF. CDR3 sequence (DNA): TGTGCCAGCAGCGCACAGGGGGGAAATCAGCCCCAGCATTTT.

The rearrangement uses TRBV28 and TRBJ2-7; D not resolved. The V end lost 6 bases, the J end lost 0 bases, and 12 bases lay between the germline ends. This CDR3 has 14 residues. CDR1 is MDHEN and CDR2 is SYDVKM in the germline V gene. Here the CDR3 DNA reads TGTGCCAGCAGGGTAGAGAGGAGCTCCTACGAGCAGTACTTC. Its translation is CASRVERSSYEQYF.

The V and J genes are TRBV11-3 and TRBJ2-7, with 11 bases fitting TRBD1. This CDR3 is built from 15 residues. V lost 5 bases, J lost 1 base, and 4 bases stayed unmatched. Germline lookup yields CDR1 SGHNT and CDR2 YENEEA. Written as DNA, the CDR3 is TGTGCCAGCAGCCCCGGGACAGGGGGTTCCTACGAGCAGTACTTC. It is translated as CASSPGTGGSYEQYF.

V and J are TRBV27 and TRBJ2-2; D is unclear. Deletions cut 1 base from V and 8 bases from J, with 14 bases between. CDR1 MNHEY and CDR2 SMNVEV come from the germline V gene (reference sequence). This CDR3 is built from 15 residues. CDR3 bases: TGTGCCAGCAGTTTATACTCACATGTAGCTGGGGAGCTGTTTTTT. This sequence encodes CASSLYSHVAGELFF.